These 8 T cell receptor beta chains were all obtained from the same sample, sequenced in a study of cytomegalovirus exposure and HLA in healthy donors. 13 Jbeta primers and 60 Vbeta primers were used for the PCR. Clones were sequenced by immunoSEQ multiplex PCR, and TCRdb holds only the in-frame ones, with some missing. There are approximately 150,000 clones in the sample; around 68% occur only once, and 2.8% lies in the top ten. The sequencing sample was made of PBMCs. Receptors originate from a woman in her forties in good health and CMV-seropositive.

The CDR3 nucleotides read TGTGCCAGCAGCGCAGGACTAGCGGGAGTGACAGATACGCAGTATTTT. Its translation: CASSAGLAGVTDTQYF. The V and J genes are TRBV9 and TRBJ2-3; 13 bases agree with TRBD2. Germline-derived CDR1 and CDR2 are SGDLS and YYNGEE. This CDR3 spans 16 amino acids. J was trimmed by 3 bases and V by 3 bases; bases with no gene match: 4.

In nucleotides, the CDR3 is TGTGCCACCAGCAGAGATACGGGAGGGGTCACACGAGATACGCAGTATTTT. Its protein product is CATSRDTGGVTRDTQYF. This chain links TRBV15 with TRBJ2-3; 8 bases match TRBD2. CDR1 and CDR2 (germline): LNHNV, YYDKDF (reference sequence). V lost 0 bases, J lost 5 bases, and 10 bases stayed unmatched. CDR3 size: 17 residues.

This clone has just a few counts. Here the CDR3 reads CASSFRETQYF. CDR3 sequence (DNA): TGCGCCAGCAGCTTCCGGGAGACCCAGTACTTC. V is TRBV5-1 and J is TRBJ2-5; D gene uncertain. CDR3 length: 11 amino acids. Germline V gene lookup returns CDR1 SGHRS and CDR2 YFSETQ. V lost 2 bases and J lost 5, with 4 bases in between.

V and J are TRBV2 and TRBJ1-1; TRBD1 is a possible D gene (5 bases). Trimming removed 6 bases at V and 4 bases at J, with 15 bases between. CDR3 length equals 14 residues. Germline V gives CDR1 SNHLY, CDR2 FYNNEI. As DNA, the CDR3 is TGTGCCAGCAGCCGGGGGGGGGTCGGCACTGAAGCTTTCTTT. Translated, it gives CASSRGGVGTEAFF.

The CDR3 DNA reads TGTGCCAGCAGCTTCGCCCCTAGCGGGGGGTCCACAGATACGCAGTATTTT. Translation gives CASSFAPSGGSTDTQYF. The gene calls are TRBV7-2 and TRBJ2-3, with TRBD2 matching over 11 bases. This CDR3 has 17 amino acids. Germline-derived CDR1 and CDR2 are SGHTA and FQGNSA. V lost 3 bases, J lost 2 bases, and 7 bases stayed unmatched.

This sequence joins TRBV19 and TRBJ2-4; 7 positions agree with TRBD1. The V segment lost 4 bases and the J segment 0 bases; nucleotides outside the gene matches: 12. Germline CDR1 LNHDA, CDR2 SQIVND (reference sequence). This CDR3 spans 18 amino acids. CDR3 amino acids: CASSTTGVGILAKNIQYF. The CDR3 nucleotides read TGTGCCAGTAGTACTACAGGGGTCGGGATACTAGCCAAAAACATTCAGTACTTC. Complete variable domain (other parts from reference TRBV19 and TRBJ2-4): DGGITQSPKYLFRKEGQNVTLSCEQNLNHDAMYWYRQDPGQGLRLIYYSQIVNDFQKGDIAEGYSVSREKKESFPLTVTSAQKNPTAFYLCASSTTGVGILAKNIQYFGAGTRLSVL.

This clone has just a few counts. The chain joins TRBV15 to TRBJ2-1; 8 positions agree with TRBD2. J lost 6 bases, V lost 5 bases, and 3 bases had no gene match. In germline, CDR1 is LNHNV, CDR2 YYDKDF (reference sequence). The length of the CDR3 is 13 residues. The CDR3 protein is CATSRSGSNEQFF. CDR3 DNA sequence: TGTGCCACCAGCCGAAGCGGGAGCAATGAGCAGTTCTTC.

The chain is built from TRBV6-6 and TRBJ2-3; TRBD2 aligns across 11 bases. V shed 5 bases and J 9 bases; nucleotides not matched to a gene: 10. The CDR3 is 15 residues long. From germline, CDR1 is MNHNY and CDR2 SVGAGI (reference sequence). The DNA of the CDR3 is TGTGCCAGCAGTCCCGATAGCGGGGGGGGAACAACGCAGTATTTT. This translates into CASSPDSGGGTTQYF.